The sequence of this T cell receptor (beta chain) was determined in a study of regulatory T cells in long-lasting Graves disease. The V gene's germline CDR1 is KGHDR and CDR2 SFDVKD. This CDR3 comprises 19 residues. Trimming stripped 1 base from V and 0 bases from J, with 18 bases between. Libraries of TCR beta came from iRepertoire HTBI primers plus Arm-PCR of CDR3 regions. One entry per CDR3 protein results from TCRdb running MiXCR on the multiplex PCR reads. The sample holds approximately 540,000 distinct CDR3 sequences, about 12% seen once. This clonotype was seen repeatedly, ten times or more. Time point denoted: newly diagnosed GD, antithyroid drugs for less than 3 months. There was RNA extracted from PBMCs, and the TCR library was made from it. The sample also formed part of further work on T cells in Graves' hyperthyroidism and ophthalmopathy. That source adds: Diagnostic decisions used clinical symptoms, serum thyroxine and TRAb, thyroid ultrasound and orbital computed tomography. Within blood appeared most thyroid clonotypes that had expanded above 0.001. For ophthalmopathy, model prediction preceded onset by a median about 6.4 months.

This TCR came from a woman in her twenties or thirties with Graves disease. This chain links TRBV24-1 with TRBJ1-3; a possible D gene is TRBD1 (6 bases). Source: peripheral blood mononuclear cells (PBMCs), taken at new diagnosis, from a patient treated with antithyroid drugs. The CDR3 loop is CATSDLGEPRGYSGNTIYF. The CDR3 DNA is TGTGCCACCAGTGATTTAGGGGAACCCAGGGGATACTCTGGAAACACCATATATTTT.